Below are 14 T cell receptor beta chains sequenced from a single sample in a study of T cell responses to AZD1222 COVID-19 vaccine. Libraries were prepared by immunoSEQ multiplex PCR; TCRdb keeps only in-frame clonotypes and omits some of them. The sample lists more than 150,000 clones, just over 90% occurring once. The input for sequencing was peripheral blood, taken on day 0 of AZD1222 vaccination. The receptors here all came from an adult in good health.

This rearrangement joins TRBV4-1 to TRBJ1-4; 7 positions agree with TRBD1. There are 15 residues in the CDR3. With 6 bases clipped from V and 6 bases from J, the junction kept 10 bases outside the gene matches. Germline CDR1 and CDR2: MGHRA and YSYEKL. CDR3 protein: CASRKSGQPDEKLFF. The CDR3 DNA reads TGCGCCAGCAGGAAATCGGGACAGCCTGATGAAAAACTGTTTTTT.

The chain couples TRBV5-4 to TRBJ2-1, with 13 bases fitting TRBD2. Germline V gene data show CDR1 as SGHNT and CDR2 as YYREEE (reference sequence). The CDR3 sequence is 15 residues long. Unmatched junction bases numbered 5, after V lost 4 bases and J lost 7 bases. Here the CDR3 DNA reads TGTGCCAGCAGCCTCACTAGCGGGGGGGGAAATGAGCAGTTCTTC. It specifies CASSLTSGGGNEQFF.

J is TRBJ1-5 and V is TRBV28; D unresolved. Germline-derived CDR1 and CDR2 are MDHEN and SYDVKM. V was pared by 3 bases and J by 5 bases, with 8 bases between. The CDR3 has 13 amino acids. The CDR3 nucleotides are TGTGCCAGCAGTTTGGGCAGACATCAGCCCCAGCATTTT. This encodes CASSLGRHQPQHF.

V gene TRBV9 combines with J gene TRBJ2-5; the D gene is possibly TRBD1 (6 bases). Germline-derived CDR1 and CDR2 are SGDLS and YYNGEE. The CDR3 is made up of 15 amino acids. Trimming pared 5 bases from V and 5 bases from J, leaving 19 bases between. The CDR3 spells CASSLGTLIRETQYF. The CDR3 nucleotides read TGTGCCAGCAGTCTAGGGACACTCATACGGGAGACCCAGTACTTC.

The chain links TRBV7-8 to TRBJ1-6; D remains unclear. Per the germline V gene, CDR1 is SGHVS and CDR2 is FQNEAQ. The V end was cut by 7 bases, the J end by 7 bases, with 11 bases between. This CDR3 comprises 13 residues. CDR3 residues: CASTPITNSPLHF. CDR3 DNA: TGTGCCAGCACCCCGATCACGAATTCACCCCTCCACTTT.

This clone was observed a handful of times. The CDR3 protein is CASSRTGATEAFF. The CDR3 DNA follows: TGTGCCAGTAGTAGGACAGGGGCCACTGAAGCTTTCTTT. The rearrangement links TRBV19 to TRBJ1-1, with 9 bases matching TRBD1. V trimming: 4 bases; J trimming: 4 bases; junction bases outside the gene matches: 1. Germline V CDR1 and CDR2: LNHDA, SQIVND (reference sequence). CDR3 size: 13 residues.

The rearrangement joins TRBV5-4 to TRBJ2-1; D is unresolved. Trimming took off 0 bases at V and 7 bases at J, with 14 bases between the two ends. There are 15 residues in the CDR3. Germline loops: CDR1 SGHNT, CDR2 YYREEE (reference sequence). The CDR3 region is CASSLGHGIGNEQFF. CDR3 coding DNA: TGTGCCAGCAGCTTGGGGCACGGAATTGGGAATGAGCAGTTCTTC. Based on the CDR3 plus reference TRBV5-4 and TRBJ2-1, the full variable domain is ETGVTQSPTHLIKTRGQQVTLRCSSQSGHNTVSWYQQALGQGPQFIFQYYREEENGRGNFPPRFSGLQFPNYSSELNVNALELDDSALYLCASSLGHGIGNEQFFGPGTRLTVL.

V is TRBV6-2 or TRBV6-3 and J is TRBJ1-5, with D possibly matching TRBD1 (6 bases). The CDR3 consists of 15 residues. From germline, CDR1 is MNHEY and CDR2 SVGEGT. The V gene lost 6 bases and the J gene lost 2 bases, with 14 bases spanning the gap. The DNA of the CDR3 is TGTGCCAGCAGCCAAGGGGGGGGCGGCAATCAGCCCCAGCATTTT. Translation: CASSQGGGGNQPQHF.

V is TRBV7-9 and J is TRBJ1-1; tentative D call: TRBD1 (5 bases). Trimming stripped 5 bases from V and 2 bases from J, with 12 bases between. Germline V gives CDR1 SEHNR, CDR2 FQNEAQ (reference sequence). This CDR3 contains 14 residues. The CDR3 loop reads CASSAPGVNTEAFF. In DNA, the CDR3 is TGTGCCAGCAGCGCACCGGGGGTTAACACTGAAGCTTTCTTT.

The chain recombines TRBV7-8 with TRBJ2-3, with a possible D match to TRBD1 (6 bases). V dropped 2 bases and J dropped 3 bases, with 18 bases sitting between them. The CDR3 totals 17 residues. CDR1 is SGHVS, CDR2 FQNEAQ, per germline. The DNA for the CDR3 is TGTGCCAGCAGCTTAAGCCTTACAGGGTTCCGAACAGATACGCAGTATTTT. Residues: CASSLSLTGFRTDTQYF.

The chain carries TRBV19 and TRBJ1-5; 7 bases match TRBD1. V lost 6 bases and J lost 6; bases outside the gene matches: 8. The CDR3 is made up of 14 amino acids. Germline V lookup: CDR1 LNHDA, CDR2 SQIVND (reference sequence). CDR3 coding DNA: TGTGCCAGTAGGCGACAGGGTGAAGCTCAGCCCCAGCATTTT. Amino acid sequence: CASRRQGEAQPQHF.

The V gene is TRBV27, the J gene TRBJ1-1, with D unresolved. In germline, CDR1 is MNHEY, CDR2 SMNVEV (reference sequence). With 5 bases removed from V and 1 base from J, the gap between germline ends came to 8 bases. The CDR3 sequence is 13 residues long. CDR3 sequence reads: CASSPQTNTEAFF. The DNA for the CDR3 is TGTGCCAGCAGTCCGCAGACGAACACTGAAGCTTTCTTT.

This clone appeared once. The chain is built from TRBV7-9 and TRBJ2-2; D gene uncertain. The V and J ends lost 5 bases and 5 bases respectively, with 9 bases between them. Germline V gives CDR1 SEHNR, CDR2 FQNEAQ (reference sequence). This CDR3 spans 13 amino acids. Written as DNA, the CDR3 is TGTGCCAGCAGCCCAACAGAGACCGGGGAGCTGTTTTTT. Translated, it gives CASSPTETGELFF.

This chain links TRBV28 with TRBJ1-2; 7 positions agree with TRBD1. Per the germline V gene, CDR1 is MDHEN and CDR2 is SYDVKM. V gave up 5 bases and J gave up 8 bases; unmatched junction bases: 11. The CDR3 consists of 14 residues. The CDR3, as DNA: TGTGCCAGCAGTGTAGGGACAGTGACGGGAGGCTACACCTTC. Residues: CASSVGTVTGGYTF.